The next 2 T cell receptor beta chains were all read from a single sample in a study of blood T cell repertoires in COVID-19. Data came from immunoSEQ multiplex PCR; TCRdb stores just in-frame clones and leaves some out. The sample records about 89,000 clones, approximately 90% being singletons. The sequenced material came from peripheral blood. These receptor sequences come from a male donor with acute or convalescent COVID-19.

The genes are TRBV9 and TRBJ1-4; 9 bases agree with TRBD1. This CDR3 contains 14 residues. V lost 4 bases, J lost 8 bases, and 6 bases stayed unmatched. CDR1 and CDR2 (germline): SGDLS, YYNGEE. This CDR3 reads CASSPTGGWEKLFF. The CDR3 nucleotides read TGTGCCAGCAGCCCCACAGGGGGCTGGGAAAAACTGTTTTTT.

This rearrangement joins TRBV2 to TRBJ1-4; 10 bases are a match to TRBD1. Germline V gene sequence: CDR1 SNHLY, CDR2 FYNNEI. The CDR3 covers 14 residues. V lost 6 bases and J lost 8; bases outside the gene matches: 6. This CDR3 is CASRPDRGREKLFF. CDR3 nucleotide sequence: TGTGCCAGCAGACCCGACAGGGGGCGCGAAAAACTGTTTTTT.